This passage covers 10 T cell receptor beta chains from one sample sequenced in a study of T cells expressing NK-cell markers. TCRdb reprocessed the 5' RACE reads and stores each CDR3 protein as one record, lacking DNA. The sample table sets out hundreds of thousands of distinct CDR3 sequences. Input material: blood T cells: a sorted CD56 or NKG2C T cell subset, CD4+ or CD8+ T cells, or bulk PBMC T cells (not recorded which). The receptors were gathered from a woman aged 18 to 69 in good health.

The chain recombines TRBV5-6 with TRBJ1-5; lacking DNA, the TRBD1 call made by TCRdb goes unchecked. Germline CDR1 is SGHDT and CDR2 is YYEEEE. This CDR3 region has 12 residues. CDR3 protein: CASSQGDQPQHF.

V is TRBV20-1 and J is TRBJ2-7; TCRdb's D call, TRBD1, is unchecked because there is no DNA. The CDR3 has 13 residues. CDR1 and CDR2 (germline): DFQATT, SNEGSKA (reference sequence). CDR3 loop: CSALGTGAYEQYF.

The J gene is TRBJ1-4, the V gene TRBV6-5; absent DNA, TCRdb's TRBD1 call cannot be checked. Germline lookup yields CDR1 MNHEY and CDR2 SVGAGI. The CDR3 consists of 17 residues. CDR3 protein: CASSYWDTKKGNEKLFF.

The V and J genes are TRBV7-2 and TRBJ2-3; there is no DNA to check the TCRdb D call of TRBD2. The V gene's germline CDR1 is SGHTA and CDR2 FQGNSA. This CDR3 has 17 residues. The CDR3 loop is CASRPKTSGGITDTQYF. Full variable domain (missing parts from reference TRBV7-2 and TRBJ2-3): GAGVSQSPSNKVTEKGKDVELRCDPISGHTALYWYRQSLGQGLEFLIYFQGNSAPDKSGLPSDRFSAERTGGSVSTLTIQRTQQEDSAVYLCASRPKTSGGITDTQYFGPGTRLTVL.

This chain links TRBV29-1 with TRBJ2-4; the TCRdb call, TRBD2, lacks DNA for checking. The CDR3 loop spans 14 amino acids. Germline V CDR1 and CDR2: SQVTM, ANQGSEA. The CDR3 reads CSVWLALTKNIQYF. The full variable domain, its missing parts supplied by reference TRBV29-1 and TRBJ2-4, is SAVISQKPSRDICQRGTSLTIQCQVDSQVTMMFWYRQQPGQSLTLIATANQGSEATYESGFVIDKFPISRPNLTFSTLTVSNMSPEDSSIYLCSVWLALTKNIQYFGAGTRLSVL.

V and J are TRBV5-8 and TRBJ2-2; without DNA, the TCRdb call of TRBD1 cannot be checked. Germline V gene sequence: CDR1 SGHTS, CDR2 YDEGEE. The CDR3 sequence is 13 residues long. This CDR3 reads CASSFPGTGELFF.

The chain combines TRBV6-1 with TRBJ2-1; as DNA is missing, the TRBD1 call by TCRdb cannot be tested. Germline lookup yields CDR1 MNHNS and CDR2 SASEGT. This CDR3 has 16 amino acids. Here the CDR3 reads CASSLTGQKTINEQFF.

This chain links TRBV12-3 or TRBV12-4 with TRBJ1-5. The CDR3 is 15 residues long. This CDR3 is CASSPSGGLNQPQHF.

V gene TRBV6-1 combines with J gene TRBJ2-1; TCRdb's assignment of TRBD1 cannot be checked, as there is no DNA. CDR1 is MNHNS, CDR2 SASEGT, per germline. This CDR3 spans 15 amino acids. The CDR3 spells CASSRDKGGYNEQFF.

V gene TRBV12-3 or TRBV12-4 combines with J gene TRBJ2-1; the TCRdb D gene call, TRBD1, has no DNA to confirm it. The CDR3 extends over 16 amino acids. CDR3 amino acids: CASSPENRDPRQGLDF.